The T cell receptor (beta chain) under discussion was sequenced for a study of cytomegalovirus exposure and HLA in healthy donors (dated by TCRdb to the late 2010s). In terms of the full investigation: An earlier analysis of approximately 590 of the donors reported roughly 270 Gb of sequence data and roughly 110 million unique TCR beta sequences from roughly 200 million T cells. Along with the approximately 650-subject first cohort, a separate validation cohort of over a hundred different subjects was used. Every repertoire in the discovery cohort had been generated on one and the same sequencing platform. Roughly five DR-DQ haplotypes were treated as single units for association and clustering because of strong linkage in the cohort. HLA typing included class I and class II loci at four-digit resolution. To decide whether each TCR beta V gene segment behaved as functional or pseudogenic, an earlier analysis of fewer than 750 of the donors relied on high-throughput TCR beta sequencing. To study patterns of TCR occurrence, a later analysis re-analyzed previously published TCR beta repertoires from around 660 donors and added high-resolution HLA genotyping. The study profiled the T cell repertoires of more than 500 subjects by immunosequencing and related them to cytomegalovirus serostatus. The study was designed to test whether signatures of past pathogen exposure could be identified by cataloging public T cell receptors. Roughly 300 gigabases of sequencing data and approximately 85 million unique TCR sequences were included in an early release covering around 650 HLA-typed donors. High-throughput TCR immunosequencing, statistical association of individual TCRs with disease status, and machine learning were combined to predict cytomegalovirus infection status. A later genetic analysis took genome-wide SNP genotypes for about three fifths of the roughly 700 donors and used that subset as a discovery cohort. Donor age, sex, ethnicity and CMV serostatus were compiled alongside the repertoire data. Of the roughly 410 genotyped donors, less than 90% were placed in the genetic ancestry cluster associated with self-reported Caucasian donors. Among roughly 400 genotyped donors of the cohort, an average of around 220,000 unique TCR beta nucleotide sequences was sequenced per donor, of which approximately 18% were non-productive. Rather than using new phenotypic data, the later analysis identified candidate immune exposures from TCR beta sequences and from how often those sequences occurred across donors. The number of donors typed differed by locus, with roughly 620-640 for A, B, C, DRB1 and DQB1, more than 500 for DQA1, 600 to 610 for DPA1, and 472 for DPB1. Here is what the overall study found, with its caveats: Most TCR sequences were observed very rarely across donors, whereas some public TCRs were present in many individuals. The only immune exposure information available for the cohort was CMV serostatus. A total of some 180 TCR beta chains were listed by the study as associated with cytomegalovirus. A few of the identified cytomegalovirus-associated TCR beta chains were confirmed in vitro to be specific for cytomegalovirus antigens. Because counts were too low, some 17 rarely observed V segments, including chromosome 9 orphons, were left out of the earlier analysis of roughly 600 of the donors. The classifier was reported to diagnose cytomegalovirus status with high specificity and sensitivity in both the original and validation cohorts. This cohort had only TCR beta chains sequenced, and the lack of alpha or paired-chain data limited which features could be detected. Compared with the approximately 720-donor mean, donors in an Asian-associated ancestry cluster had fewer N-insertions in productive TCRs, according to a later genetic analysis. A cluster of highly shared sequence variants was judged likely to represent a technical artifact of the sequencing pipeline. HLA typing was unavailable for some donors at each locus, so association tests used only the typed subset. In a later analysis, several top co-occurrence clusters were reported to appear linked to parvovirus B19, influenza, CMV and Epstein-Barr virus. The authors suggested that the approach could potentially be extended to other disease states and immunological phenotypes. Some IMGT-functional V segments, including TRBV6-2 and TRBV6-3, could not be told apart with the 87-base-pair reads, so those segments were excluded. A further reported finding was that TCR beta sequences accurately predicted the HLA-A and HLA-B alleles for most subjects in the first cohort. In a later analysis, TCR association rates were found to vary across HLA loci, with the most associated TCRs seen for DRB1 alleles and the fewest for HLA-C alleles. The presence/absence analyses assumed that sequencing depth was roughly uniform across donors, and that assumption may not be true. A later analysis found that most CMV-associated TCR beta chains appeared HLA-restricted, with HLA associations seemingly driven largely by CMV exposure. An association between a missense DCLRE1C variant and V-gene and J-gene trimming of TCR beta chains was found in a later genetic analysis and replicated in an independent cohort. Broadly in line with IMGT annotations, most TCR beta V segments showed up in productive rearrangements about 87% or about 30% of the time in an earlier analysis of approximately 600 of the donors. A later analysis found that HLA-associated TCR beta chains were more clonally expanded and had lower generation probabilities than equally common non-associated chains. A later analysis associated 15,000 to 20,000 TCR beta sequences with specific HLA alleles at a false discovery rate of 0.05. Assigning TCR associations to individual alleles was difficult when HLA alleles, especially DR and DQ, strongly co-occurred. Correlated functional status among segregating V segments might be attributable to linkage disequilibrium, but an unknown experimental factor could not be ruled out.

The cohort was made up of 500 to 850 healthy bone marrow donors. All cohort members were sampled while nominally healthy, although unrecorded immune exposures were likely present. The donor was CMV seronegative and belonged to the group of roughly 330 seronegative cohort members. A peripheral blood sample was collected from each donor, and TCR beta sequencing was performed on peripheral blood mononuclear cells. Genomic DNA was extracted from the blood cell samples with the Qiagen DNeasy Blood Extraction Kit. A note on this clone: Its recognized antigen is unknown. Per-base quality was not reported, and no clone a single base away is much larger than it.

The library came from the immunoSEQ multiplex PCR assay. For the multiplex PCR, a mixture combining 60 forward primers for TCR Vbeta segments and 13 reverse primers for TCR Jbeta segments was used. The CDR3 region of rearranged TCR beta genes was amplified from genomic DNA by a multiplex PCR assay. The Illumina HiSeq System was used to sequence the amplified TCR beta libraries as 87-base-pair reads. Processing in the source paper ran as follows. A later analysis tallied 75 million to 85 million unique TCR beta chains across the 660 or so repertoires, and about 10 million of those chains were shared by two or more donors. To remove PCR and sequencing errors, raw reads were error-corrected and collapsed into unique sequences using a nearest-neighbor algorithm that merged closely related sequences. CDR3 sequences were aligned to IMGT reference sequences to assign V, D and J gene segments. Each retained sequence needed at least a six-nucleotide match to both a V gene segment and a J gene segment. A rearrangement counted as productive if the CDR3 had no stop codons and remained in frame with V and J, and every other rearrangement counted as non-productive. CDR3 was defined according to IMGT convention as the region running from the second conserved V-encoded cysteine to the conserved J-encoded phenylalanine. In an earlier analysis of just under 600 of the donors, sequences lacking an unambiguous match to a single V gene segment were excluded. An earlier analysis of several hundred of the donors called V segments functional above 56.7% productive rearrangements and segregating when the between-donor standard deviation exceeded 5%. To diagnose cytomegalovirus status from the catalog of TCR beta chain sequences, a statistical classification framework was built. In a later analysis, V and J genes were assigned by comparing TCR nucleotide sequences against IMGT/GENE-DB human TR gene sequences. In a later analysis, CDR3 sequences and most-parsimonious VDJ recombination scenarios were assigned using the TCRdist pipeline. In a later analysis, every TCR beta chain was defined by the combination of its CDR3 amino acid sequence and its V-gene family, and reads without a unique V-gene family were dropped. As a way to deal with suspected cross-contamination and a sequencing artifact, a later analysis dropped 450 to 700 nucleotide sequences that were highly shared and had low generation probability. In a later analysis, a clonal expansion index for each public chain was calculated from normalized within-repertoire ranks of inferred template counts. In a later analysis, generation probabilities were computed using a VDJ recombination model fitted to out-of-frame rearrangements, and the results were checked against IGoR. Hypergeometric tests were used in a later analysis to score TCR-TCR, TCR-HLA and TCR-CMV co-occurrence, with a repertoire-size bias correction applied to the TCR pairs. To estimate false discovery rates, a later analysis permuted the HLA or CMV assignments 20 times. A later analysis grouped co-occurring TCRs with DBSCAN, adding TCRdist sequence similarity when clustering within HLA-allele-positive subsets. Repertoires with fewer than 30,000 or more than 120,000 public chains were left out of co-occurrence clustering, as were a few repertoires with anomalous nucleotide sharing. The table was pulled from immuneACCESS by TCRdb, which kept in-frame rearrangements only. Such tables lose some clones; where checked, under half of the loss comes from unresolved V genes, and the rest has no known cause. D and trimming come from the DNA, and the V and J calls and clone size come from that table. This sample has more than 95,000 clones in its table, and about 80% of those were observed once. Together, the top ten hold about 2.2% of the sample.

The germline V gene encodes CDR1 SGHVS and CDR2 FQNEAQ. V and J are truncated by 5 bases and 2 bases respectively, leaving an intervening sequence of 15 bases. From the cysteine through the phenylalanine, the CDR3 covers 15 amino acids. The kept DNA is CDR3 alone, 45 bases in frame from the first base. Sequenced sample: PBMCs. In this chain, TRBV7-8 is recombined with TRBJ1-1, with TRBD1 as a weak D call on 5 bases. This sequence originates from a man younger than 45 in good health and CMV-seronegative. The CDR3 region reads CASSRGTAINTEAFF. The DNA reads TGTGCCAGCAGCCGCGGGACGGCGATTAACACTGAAGCTTTCTTT.